This passage covers 22 T cell receptor beta chains from one sample sequenced in a study of post-analysis software for immune sequencing data. Study results and limitations: Included in a set of about five TRBV segments more frequent in patients than controls were TRBV5-6, TRBV5-1 and TRBV20-1.

Libraries were made from TCR beta cDNA, and they carried unique molecular identifiers. TCRdb reprocessed the PCR reads via MiXCR and lists one record per CDR3 protein. Of roughly 700,000 distinct CDR3 sequences in the sample, roughly 27% were seen once. The antigens for these receptors are not known. The sample was blood. These receptors were taken from a girl aged 5 to 17 with multiple sclerosis.

This clonotype has a handful of counts. One end of the junction is discordant with germline, which a read error may explain. V and J are TRBV11-2 and TRBJ2-1; D is unresolved. The germline V gene has CDR1 SGHAT and CDR2 FQNNGV. CDR3 length equals 12 residues. The DNA for the CDR3 is TGTGCCAGCAGCTTAGGTAAAAATGAGCGGTTCTTC. This codes for CASSLGKNERFF.

The genes are TRBV5-6 and TRBJ1-5; D is perhaps TRBD1 (5 bases). Germline V gene lookup returns CDR1 SGHDT and CDR2 YYEEEE. The CDR3 has 15 residues. The V end was cut by 2 bases, the J end by 5 bases, with 14 bases between. The DNA of the CDR3 is TGTGCCAGCAGCTTCTTGTCAGGGAAAGATCAGCCCCAGCATTTT. Residues: CASSFLSGKDQPQHF.

This clonotype was seen only a few times. The genes are TRBV5-5 and TRBJ1-5; D might be TRBD1 (5 bases). Per germline, CDR1 SGHKS and CDR2 YYEKEE (reference sequence). The CDR3 totals 15 residues. V lost 4 bases to trimming and J lost 6 bases, with 17 bases between them. CDR3 DNA: TGTGCCAGCAGCCCCATGTTGACGGGGACTCAGCCCCAGCATTTT. It codes for CASSPMLTGTQPQHF.

This clonotype was detected many times. This rearrangement joins TRBV7-2 to TRBJ2-7; 9 positions match TRBD1. V dropped 4 bases and J dropped 4; count of bases not matched to a gene: 8. The CDR3 is made up of 15 amino acids. CDR1 SGHTA and CDR2 FQGNSA come from the germline V gene. The DNA of the CDR3 is TGTGCCAGCAGCTCATCCGGGACAGGGTCGTACGAGCAGTACTTC. Amino acid sequence: CASSSSGTGSYEQYF. Variable domain in full (rest from reference TRBV7-2 and TRBJ2-7): GAGVSQSPSNKVTEKGKDVELRCDPISGHTALYWYRQSLGQGLEFLIYFQGNSAPDKSGLPSDRFSAERTGGSVSTLTIQRTQQEDSAVYLCASSSSGTGSYEQYFGPGTRLTVT.

This chain links TRBV7-2 with TRBJ1-2; D gene ambiguous. Trimming stripped 4 bases from V and 6 bases from J, with 12 bases between. Per the germline V gene, CDR1 is SGHTA and CDR2 is FQGNSA. This CDR3 comprises 13 residues. CDR3 DNA sequence: TGTGCCAGCAGCTCCCGGATTTGGCATGGCTACACCTTC. It translates to CASSSRIWHGYTF. The entire variable domain, with the rest obtained from reference TRBV7-2 and TRBJ1-2, is as follows: GAGVSQSPSNKVTEKGKDVELRCDPISGHTALYWYRQSLGQGLEFLIYFQGNSAPDKSGLPSDRFSAERTGGSVSTLTIQRTQQEDSAVYLCASSSRIWHGYTFGSGTRLTVV.

CDR3 sequence (DNA): TGTGCCAGCAAAAAGGGCTCGAACACTGAAGCTTTCTTT. Translation: CASKKGSNTEAFF. This chain uses TRBV12-3 or TRBV12-4 with TRBJ1-1, with D unresolved. This CDR3 is built from 13 residues. Trimming stripped 7 bases from V and 1 base from J, with 10 bases between.

For this clonotype: One end of the junction fails to match germline, which may point to a read error. The chain carries TRBV5-1 and TRBJ1-2, with D perhaps matching TRBD1 (6 bases). Germline V lookup: CDR1 SGHRS, CDR2 YFSETQ. The CDR3 contains 17 residues. The DNA of the CDR3 is TGCGCCGGCAGCTTGCTGACATCGAACAGGGCTAACTATGGCTACACCTTC. Translated, it gives CAGSLLTSNRANYGYTF. Variable domain in full (rest from reference TRBV5-1 and TRBJ1-2): KAGVTQTPRYLIKTRGQQVTLSCSPISGHRSVSWYQQTPGQGLQFLFEYFSETQRNKGNFPGRFSGRQFSNSRSEMNVSTLELGDSALYLCAGSLLTSNRANYGYTFGSGTRLTVV.

Only a few counts were recorded for this clonotype. The CDR3 region has the DNA TGCAGTGCTAGAGTTTCGCTTGGAGAGCCTTTCTACACTGAAGCTTTCTTT. Its protein product is CSARVSLGEPFYTEAFF. The gene calls are TRBV20-1 and TRBJ1-1; no firm D call. The germline V gene encodes CDR1 DFQATT and CDR2 SNEGSKA (reference sequence). This CDR3 has 17 residues. Trimming took off 1 base at V and 3 bases at J, with 21 bases between the two ends.

This clonotype came up a few times. The chain couples TRBV12-3 or TRBV12-4 to TRBJ2-1; D perhaps matches TRBD2 (7 bases). Trimming took off 3 bases at V and 8 bases at J, with 14 bases between the two ends. The CDR3 sequence is 14 residues long. The DNA of the CDR3 is TGTGCCAGCAGTTTTTCAGGGGAGGGCCATGAGCAGTTCTTC. This translates into CASSFSGEGHEQFF.

This chain joins TRBV2 and TRBJ2-4, with 9 bases aligning to TRBD2. CDR1 is SNHLY and CDR2 is FYNNEI in the germline V gene. The CDR3 runs to 16 residues. V was pared by 5 bases and J by 2 bases, with 7 bases of the junction left unmatched. The CDR3: CASSPRGGAPKNIQYF. The CDR3 nucleotides read TGTGCCAGCAGTCCCCGCGGGGGGGCGCCCAAAAACATTCAGTACTTC.

The chain links TRBV11-2 to TRBJ2-5; D not certain. The CDR3 contains 13 residues. Germline assignment: CDR1 SGHAT and CDR2 FQNNGV. V lost 5 bases, J lost 4 bases, and 11 bases lay in between. The CDR3 loop is CASSVFAVETQYF. CDR3 nucleotide sequence: TGTGCCAGCAGCGTTTTCGCGGTAGAGACCCAGTACTTC.

Ten or more counts support this clonotype. This chain links TRBV7-2 with TRBJ2-3; no reliable D call. CDR3 length: 13 residues. Germline values: CDR1 SGHTA, CDR2 FQGNSA. V lost 3 bases and J lost 5, with 9 bases in between. Written as DNA, the CDR3 is TGTGCCAGCAGCTTTCTGCTTGGAGATACGCAGTATTTT. Its protein is CASSFLLGDTQYF.

This clonotype was seen a few times. This chain uses TRBV28 with TRBJ2-3; 10 bases align to TRBD1. Germline assignment: CDR1 MDHEN and CDR2 SYDVKM. The CDR3 has 15 residues. V lost 6 bases, J lost 5 bases, and 8 bases stayed unmatched. This CDR3 reads CASRGDRGYEDTQYF. The CDR3, as DNA: TGTGCCAGCAGGGGGGACAGGGGATACGAAGATACGCAGTATTTT.

This clonotype appeared many times. The chain carries TRBV10-3 and TRBJ2-1; TRBD1 or TRBD2 may be the D gene (7 bases each). Germline V gene sequence: CDR1 ENHRY, CDR2 SYGVKD. V lost 0 bases, J lost 9 bases, and 18 bases lay in between. The CDR3 is made up of 16 amino acids. CDR3 loop: CAISESTSGTVGEQFF. DNA for the CDR3: TGTGCCATCAGTGAGTCAACGAGCGGGACAGTCGGTGAGCAGTTCTTC.

This clonotype was seen a handful of times. The V call is TRBV4-2, the J call TRBJ2-7; D is possibly TRBD1 or TRBD2 (5 bases each). CDR1 is LGHNA, CDR2 YNFKEQ, per germline. This CDR3 comprises 17 residues. V lost 4 bases and J 2 bases, leaving 21 bases between the germline ends. The chain's CDR3 is CASSPTARGPRTYEQYF. The CDR3 DNA reads TGTGCCAGCAGCCCCACGGCTAGGGGACCCCGAACCTACGAGCAGTACTTC.

The rearrangement uses TRBV5-1 and TRBJ2-3, with D unclear. Germline V CDR1 and CDR2: SGHRS, YFSETQ. V lost 2 bases to trimming and J lost 6 bases, with 13 bases between them. There are 14 residues in the CDR3. CDR3: CASSFVQAGDTQYF. The CDR3 DNA sequence: TGCGCCAGCAGCTTCGTGCAGGCCGGGGATACGCAGTATTTT.

This sequence joins TRBV12-3 or TRBV12-4 and TRBJ1-2; TRBD1 matches 7 bases. With V trimmed by 3 bases and J by 7 bases, 20 bases remained unmatched. The CDR3 consists of 18 residues. The CDR3 DNA reads as TGTGCCAGCAGTTTCAGGGGGTTCCAGATGTCTACCAGAGGTGGCTACACCTTC. Its protein is CASSFRGFQMSTRGGYTF.

This clonotype was seen a handful of times. The DNA for the CDR3 is TGCGCCAGCAGCTTGGATGAGGGGGCACTGGTCGCGGCTTTCTTT. This gives the protein CASSLDEGALVAAFF. This chain joins TRBV5-1 and TRBJ1-1, with 7 positions matching TRBD1. J was trimmed by 11 bases and V by 0 bases; bases with no gene match: 13. The germline V gene encodes CDR1 SGHRS and CDR2 YFSETQ. There are 15 residues in the CDR3. The full variable domain, in which reference TRBV5-1 and TRBJ1-1 provide the parts outside the CDR3, is KAGVTQTPRYLIKTRGQQVTLSCSPISGHRSVSWYQQTPGQGLQFLFEYFSETQRNKGNFPGRFSGRQFSNSRSEMNVSTLELGDSALYLCASSLDEGALVAAFFGQGTRLTVV.

This clonotype has a handful of counts. The rearrangement links TRBV7-2 to TRBJ2-1, with D possibly being TRBD2 (5 bases). The CDR3 is 13 amino acids. Germline values: CDR1 SGHTA, CDR2 FQGNSA. Trimming removed 2 bases from V and 10 bases from J, with 12 bases in between. DNA of the CDR3: TGTGCCAGCAGCTTATTCGAGGCGGGCGAGCAGTTCTTC. Translated: CASSLFEAGEQFF. The variable domain in full, with the rest retrieved from reference TRBV7-2 and TRBJ2-1, is GAGVSQSPSNKVTEKGKDVELRCDPISGHTALYWYRQSLGQGLEFLIYFQGNSAPDKSGLPSDRFSAERTGGSVSTLTIQRTQQEDSAVYLCASSLFEAGEQFFGPGTRLTVL.

The sample holds a few counts of this clonotype. The chain links TRBV10-2 to TRBJ2-7; tentatively, D is TRBD2 (5 bases). Trimming removed 3 bases at V and 0 bases at J, with 18 bases between. This CDR3 has 17 residues. Germline CDR1 reads WSHSY; CDR2 reads SAAADI. CDR3 in DNA: TGCGCCAGCAGTGATTATGGATCCGTAGGGAGCTCCTACGAGCAGTACTTC. Translating it yields CASSDYGSVGSSYEQYF.

The genes are TRBV7-2 and TRBJ2-7, with D maybe TRBD2 (7 bases). TRBJ2-5 explains the end of the DNA better; the J call may be wrong. Looked up from germline, CDR1 is SGHTA and CDR2 is FQGNSA. This CDR3 comprises 14 residues. The CDR3 coding sequence is TGTGCCAGCAGCTCAGTCGGGGGGCCGGGGACCCAGTACTTC. Encoded protein: CASSSVGGPGTQYF.

V and J are TRBV7-9 and TRBJ1-1; D call uncertain. V lost 0 bases and J lost 2, with 10 bases in between. The germline V gene has CDR1 SEHNR and CDR2 FQNEAQ (reference sequence). This CDR3 contains 15 residues. In DNA form, the CDR3 reads TGTGCCAGCAGCTTAGCCTCGCCTCGTAACACTGAAGCTTTCTTT. It yields the protein CASSLASPRNTEAFF.